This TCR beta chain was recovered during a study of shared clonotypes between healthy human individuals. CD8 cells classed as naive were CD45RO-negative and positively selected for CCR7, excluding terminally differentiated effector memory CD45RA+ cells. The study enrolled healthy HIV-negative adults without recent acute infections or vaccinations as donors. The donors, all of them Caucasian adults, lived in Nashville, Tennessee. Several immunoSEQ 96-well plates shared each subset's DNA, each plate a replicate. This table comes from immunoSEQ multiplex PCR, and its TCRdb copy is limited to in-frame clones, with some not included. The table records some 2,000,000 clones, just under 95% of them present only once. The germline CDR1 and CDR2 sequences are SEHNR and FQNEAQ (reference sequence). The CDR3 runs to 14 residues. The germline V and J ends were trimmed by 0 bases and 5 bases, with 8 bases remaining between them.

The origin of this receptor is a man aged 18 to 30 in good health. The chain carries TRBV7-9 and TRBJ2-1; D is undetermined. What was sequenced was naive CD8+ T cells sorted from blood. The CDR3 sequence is CASSLAGSHNEQFF. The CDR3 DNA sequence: TGTGCCAGCAGCTTAGCAGGGTCCCACAATGAGCAGTTCTTC.